This T cell receptor beta chain was found in a study of blood T cell repertoires in COVID-19. Clones were read by immunoSEQ multiplex PCR, and TCRdb kept only the in-frame ones, dropping some. The data contain around 160,000 clones, approximately 80% of them singletons. This CDR3 has 13 amino acids. The V gene lost 7 bases and the J gene lost 4 bases, with 13 bases spanning the gap. CDR1 LNHDA and CDR2 SQIVND come from the germline V gene (reference sequence). The V gene is TRBV19, the J gene TRBJ1-1; D is possibly TRBD1 (6 bases). Material: peripheral blood. The source is a human donor with acute or convalescent COVID-19. The donor label of this sample is uncertain. Here the CDR3 DNA reads TGTGCCAGTATTCTTACAGGGTCCACTGAAGCTTTCTTT. This sequence encodes CASILTGSTEAFF.